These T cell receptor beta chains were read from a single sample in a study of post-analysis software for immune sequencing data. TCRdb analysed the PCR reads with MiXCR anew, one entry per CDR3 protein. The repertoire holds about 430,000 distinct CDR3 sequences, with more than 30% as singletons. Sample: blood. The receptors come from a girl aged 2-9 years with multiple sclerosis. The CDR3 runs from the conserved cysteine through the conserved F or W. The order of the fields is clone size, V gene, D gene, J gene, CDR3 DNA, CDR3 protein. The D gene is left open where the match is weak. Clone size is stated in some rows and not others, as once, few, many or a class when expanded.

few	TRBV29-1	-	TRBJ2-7	TGCAGCGTAGGGGGGTCATTGGGCTACGAGCAGTACTTC	CSVGGSLGYEQYF
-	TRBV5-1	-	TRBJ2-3	TGCGCCAGCAGCTTGGCGAGGGGCGCAACTGAGGATACGCAGTATTTT	CASSLARGATEDTQYF
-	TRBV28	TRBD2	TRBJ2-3	TGTGCCAGCTGGATGAGGAGCGGGGGGTCCACAGATACGCAGTATTTT	CASWMRSGGSTDTQYF
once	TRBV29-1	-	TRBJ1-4	TGCAGCGTTGTCGTAAATGAAAAACTGTTTTTT	CSVVVNEKLFF
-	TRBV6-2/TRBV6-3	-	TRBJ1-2	TGTGCCAGCAGTTATGGGAGGCGGATTGGCTACACCTTC	CASSYGRRIGYTF
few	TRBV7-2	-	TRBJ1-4	TGTGCCAGCAGCTATCGTACAGGGCGGAATGAAAAACTGTTTTTT	CASSYRTGRNEKLFF
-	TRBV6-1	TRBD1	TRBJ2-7	TGTGCCAGCAGTAAGAGGCGACAGGGAACGTACGAGCAGTACTTC	CASSKRRQGTYEQYF
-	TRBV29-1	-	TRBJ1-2	TGCAGCGTTGAATCGATTTTGCTGGGAAGGGACGGCTACACCTTC	CSVESILLGRDGYTF
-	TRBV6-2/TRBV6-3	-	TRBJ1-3	TGTGCCAGCAGCCGGAGTCCTGGAAACACCATATATTTT	CASSRSPGNTIYF
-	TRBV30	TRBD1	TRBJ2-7	TGTGCCTGGTCCACAGGGACAGGGTACGAGCAGTACTTC	CAWSTGTGYEQYF
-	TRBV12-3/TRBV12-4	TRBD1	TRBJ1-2	TGTGCCAGCAGCCTTACAGGGGGCGTTGGCTACACCTTC	CASSLTGGVGYTF
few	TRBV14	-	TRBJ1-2	TGTGCCAGCAGCCAAGACACCTACCCCCTTATCGATGGCTACACCTTC	CASSQDTYPLIDGYTF
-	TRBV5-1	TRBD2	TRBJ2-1	TGCGCCGGCAGCTTGGACGGGACTAGCTTCAATGAGCAGTTCTTC	CAGSLDGTSFNEQFF
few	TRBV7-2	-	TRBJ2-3	TGTGCCAGCAGCTTAGAGCTGGCGGGGCGTACGCAGTATTTT	CASSLELAGRTQYF
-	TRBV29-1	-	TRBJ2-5	TGCAGCGTCAGGGCTAGGTTGGTCGAGACCCAGTACTTC	CSVRARLVETQYF
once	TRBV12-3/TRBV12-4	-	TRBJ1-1	TGTGCCAGCAGTCCCACCATGGTTAGCAGGAACACTGAAGCTTTCTTT	CASSPTMVSRNTEAFF
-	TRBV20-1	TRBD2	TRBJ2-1	TGCAGTGGGGCGGGAGGAGGCAATGAGCAGTTCTTC	CSGAGGGNEQFF
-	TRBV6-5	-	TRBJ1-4	TGTGCCAGCAGTGCCCCCGCGCGGGAAAAACTGTTTTTT	CASSAPAREKLFF
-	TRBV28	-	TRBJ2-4	TGTGCCAGCGTAGGGAATGGAAACATTCAGTACTTC	CASVGNGNIQYF
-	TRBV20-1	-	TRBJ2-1	TGCAGTGCGTGCCAGAGCTCCTACAATGAGCAGTTCTTC	CSACQSSYNEQFF
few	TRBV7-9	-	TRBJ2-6	TGTGCCAGCAGTCCGTTTACTGGGGCCAACGTCCTGACTTTC	CASSPFTGANVLTF
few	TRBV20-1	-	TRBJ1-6	TGCAGTGCGGCCGGTGAGGACTCATCGCTTGATTCACCCCTCCACTTT	CSAAGEDSSLDSPLHF
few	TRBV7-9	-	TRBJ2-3	TGTGCCAGCAGCTTAGCGCTCGGGGGTGGGATTGATACGCAGTATTTT	CASSLALGGGIDTQYF
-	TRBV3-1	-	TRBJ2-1	TGTGCCAGCAGCCAGCGGGGTCCCTACAATGAGCAGTTCTTC	CASSQRGPYNEQFF
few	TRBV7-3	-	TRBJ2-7	TGTGCCAGCAGCCCCAGTCTGCTTGGGTACGAGCAGTACTTC	CASSPSLLGYEQYF
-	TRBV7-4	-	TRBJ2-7	TGTGCCAGCAGCTCGATGTTTCCAGGGGCCTCGTATTACGAGCAGTACTTC	CASSSMFPGASYYEQYF
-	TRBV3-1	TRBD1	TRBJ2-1	TGTGCCAGCAGCCATCTCGGACAGGGATATCGGAATGAGCAGTTCTTC	CASSHLGQGYRNEQFF
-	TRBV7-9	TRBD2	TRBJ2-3	TGTGCCAGCAGCACCCAGACTAGCGGGAGCGGCACAGATACGCAGTATTTT	CASSTQTSGSGTDTQYF
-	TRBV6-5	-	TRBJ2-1	TGTGCCAGCAGTACATTCCCAGGGGGGAACTACAATGAGCAGTTCTTC	CASSTFPGGNYNEQFF